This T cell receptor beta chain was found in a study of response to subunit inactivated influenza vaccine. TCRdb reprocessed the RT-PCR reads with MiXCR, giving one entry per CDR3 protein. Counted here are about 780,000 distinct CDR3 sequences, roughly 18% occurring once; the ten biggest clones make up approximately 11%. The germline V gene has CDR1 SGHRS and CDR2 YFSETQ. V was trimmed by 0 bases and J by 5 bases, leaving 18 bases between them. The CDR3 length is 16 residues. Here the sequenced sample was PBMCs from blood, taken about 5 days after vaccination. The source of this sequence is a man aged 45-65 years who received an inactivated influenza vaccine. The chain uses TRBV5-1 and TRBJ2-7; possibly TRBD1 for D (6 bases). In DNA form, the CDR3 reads TGCGCCAGCAGCTTGGGTGGTAGTTTGGGGGCTAACGAGCAGTACTTC. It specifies CASSLGGSLGANEQYF. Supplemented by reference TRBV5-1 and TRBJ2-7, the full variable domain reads KAGVTQTPRYLIKTRGQQVTLSCSPISGHRSVSWYQQTPGQGLQFLFEYFSETQRNKGNFPGRFSGRQFSNSRSEMNVSTLELGDSALYLCASSLGGSLGANEQYFGPGTRLTVT.